The 25 T cell receptor beta chains reported below all come from one sample, sequenced in a study of T cells and Merkel cell carcinoma outcomes (dated by TCRdb to between 2020 and 2021). Library creation used the immunoSEQ multiplex PCR assay. This immuneACCESS table, as held by TCRdb, lists in-frame sequences with V and J called but not all clones. Of the missing ones, under half trace to an unresolved V gene in checked studies; the others have no known cause. The sample records about 15,000 clones, 80% to 90% of which are singletons. The top ten clones comprise approximately 8.1% of the sample. The specimen was tumor tissue from Merkel cell carcinoma. The receptor source for this set is a human donor with Merkel cell carcinoma.

The chain is built from TRBV6-5 and TRBJ2-2; D gene unclear. Trimming took 8 bases from V and 8 from J, leaving 18 bases between them. Germline V gene sequence: CDR1 MNHEY, CDR2 SVGAGI. The CDR3 has 14 residues. The DNA of the CDR3 is TGTGCCAGCTCCCGGTCCCCCTCCCGAGGGGAGCTGTTTTTT. Its translation is CASSRSPSRGELFF.

CDR3 loop: CASSHMTKTTEAFF. The CDR3, as DNA: TGTGCCAGCAGCCACATGACCAAGACCACTGAAGCTTTCTTT. The chain couples TRBV6-5 to TRBJ1-1; D is unclear. Germline V gives CDR1 MNHEY, CDR2 SVGAGI. The CDR3 sequence is 14 residues long. Trimming cost V 6 bases and J 4 bases, with 15 bases left between them.

V and J are TRBV10-2 and TRBJ2-7; 8 bases map to TRBD1. Germline CDR1 WSHSY, CDR2 SAAADI. The CDR3 is 14 residues long. J lost 12 bases, V lost 2 bases, and 12 bases had no gene match. The CDR3 nucleotides read TGCGCCAGCAGTGAGATAGGACAGGGTAATCGGGCGTACTTC. Translated, it gives CASSEIGQGNRAYF.

V and J are TRBV6-1 and TRBJ2-2; the D gene is possibly TRBD2 (7 bases). The CDR3 has 14 amino acids. CDR1 and CDR2 from the germline V gene are MNHNS and SASEGT. V lost 8 bases and J lost 3, with 13 bases in between. CDR3 bases: TGTGCCAGCCGTCGGGGGGCGGACACCGGGGAGCTGTTTTTT. Amino acid sequence: CASRRGADTGELFF.

The CDR3 bases are TGTGCCAGCAGCTCCAGGGTCAGGTCGACCGGGGAGCTGTTTTTT. Amino acid sequence: CASSSRVRSTGELFF. The chain has TRBV6-5 and TRBJ2-2, with D possibly being TRBD1 (5 bases). Trimming stripped 6 bases from V and 5 bases from J, with 16 bases between. The CDR3 covers 15 residues. The germline V gene has CDR1 MNHEY and CDR2 SVGAGI.

V gene TRBV15 combines with J gene TRBJ1-5; TRBD1 matches 8 bases. After removal of 0 bases from V and 6 bases from J, the junction contained 7 bases not matched to a gene. Germline assignment: CDR1 LNHNV and CDR2 YYDKDF (reference sequence). The CDR3 consists of 16 residues. The CDR3 DNA is TGTGCCACCAGCAGAGATAGGACAGGGTTTGGTCAGCCCCAGCATTTT. It yields the protein CATSRDRTGFGQPQHF.

V gene TRBV19 combines with J gene TRBJ2-7; possibly TRBD1 for D (6 bases). In germline, CDR1 is LNHDA, CDR2 SQIVND (reference sequence). Deletions cut 4 bases from V and 1 base from J, with 14 bases between. The CDR3 is 15 amino acids. In DNA, the CDR3 is TGTGCCAGTAGTAGGACTCACAGGGAATCCTACGAGCAGTACTTC. It specifies CASSRTHRESYEQYF.

About this clone itself: At one end, the junction sequence differs from germline, possibly due to a read error. The chain employs TRBV5-1 and TRBJ2-2; perhaps TRBD2 as D (5 bases). CDR1 and CDR2 from the germline V gene are SGHRS and YFSETQ. The length of the CDR3 is 13 residues. The CDR3: CATPGVMDRGAVF. The CDR3 DNA is TGCGCCACCCCGGGTGTGATGGACCGGGGAGCTGTTTTT.

The chain joins TRBV10-3 to TRBJ2-2, with D hard to call. V was clipped by 8 bases and J by 6 bases, with 10 bases between them. Germline V lookup: CDR1 ENHRY, CDR2 SYGVKD. This CDR3 contains 12 residues. The CDR3 DNA sequence: TGTGCCATCTATGACTCGGCCGGGGAGCTGTTTTTT. Residues: CAIYDSAGELFF.

The chain is built from TRBV5-5 and TRBJ2-4, with TRBD1 matching over 10 bases. CDR3 length equals 14 residues. The V gene end was trimmed by 3 bases and the J gene end by 6 bases; junction bases not matched to a gene: 3. The germline gives CDR1 SGHKS, CDR2 YYEKEE (reference sequence). The CDR3 region is CASSWGQGINIQYF. The CDR3 DNA reads TGTGCCAGCAGCTGGGGACAGGGGATAAACATTCAGTACTTC. The full variable domain, rest sourced from reference TRBV5-5 and TRBJ2-4, is DAGVTQSPTHLIKTRGQQVTLRCSPISGHKSVSWYQQVLGQGPQFIFQYYEKEERGRGNFPDRFSARQFPNYSSELNVNALLLGDSALYLCASSWGQGINIQYFGAGTRLSVL.

The rearrangement links TRBV27 to TRBJ1-3, with D unclear. This CDR3 region has 17 residues. The V end lost 1 base, the J end lost 0 bases, and 13 bases lay between the germline ends. Germline assignment: CDR1 MNHEY and CDR2 SMNVEV (reference sequence). The DNA for the CDR3 is TGTGCCAGCAGTTTATTATTATGGCGGAGCTCTGGAAACACCATATATTTT. It codes for CASSLLLWRSSGNTIYF.

The rearrangement links TRBV28 to TRBJ2-5; maybe TRBD2 (6 bases). CDR3 size: 13 residues. Germline-derived CDR1 and CDR2 are MDHEN and SYDVKM. Trimming stripped 7 bases from V and 5 bases from J, with 14 bases between. The CDR3 DNA sequence: TGTGCCAGCAAGACTAGGGCTGTGGAGACCCAGTACTTC. Encoded protein: CASKTRAVETQYF. Filled out from reference TRBV28 and TRBJ2-5, the complete variable domain reads DVKVTQSSRYLVKRTGEKVFLECVQDMDHENMFWYRQDPGLGLRLIYFSYDVKMKEKGDIPEGYSVSREKKERFSLILESASTNQTSMYLCASKTRAVETQYFGPGTRLLVL.

The V call is TRBV11-3, the J call TRBJ1-5; a weak D match, TRBD1 (5 bases). Between the trimmed V and J ends, which lost 2 bases and 6 bases, there was a span of 14 bases. Germline V lookup: CDR1 SGHNT, CDR2 YENEEA. The CDR3 loop spans 15 amino acids. The CDR3 region is CASSLYGQGGQPQHF. DNA of the CDR3: TGTGCCAGCAGCTTATATGGGCAGGGAGGTCAGCCCCAGCATTTT.

The chain couples TRBV10-1 to TRBJ1-2; tentatively, D is TRBD1 (5 bases). There are 14 residues in the CDR3. The V and J ends lost 4 bases and 3 bases respectively, with 12 bases between them. CDR1 is WNHNN, CDR2 SYGVQD, per germline (reference sequence). The CDR3 DNA is TGCGCCAGCAGTGCGGGGGGGGGTGACTATGGCTACACCTTC. Translation: CASSAGGGDYGYTF.

A word on this clone: Additional DNA sequences in this sample encode the identical CDR3. This chain joins TRBV9 and TRBJ1-2; D is undetermined. This CDR3 region has 16 residues. From germline, CDR1 is SGDLS and CDR2 YYNGEE. Deletions cut 0 bases from V and 8 bases from J, with 20 bases between. The CDR3 protein is CASSVDPQGTAFGYTF. The DNA of the CDR3 is TGTGCCAGCAGCGTAGATCCACAAGGAACGGCTTTCGGCTACACCTTC.

With respect to this clone: A read error may account for a junction end that differs from germline. The chain carries TRBV29-1 and TRBJ2-3; D is possibly TRBD1 (6 bases). There are 12 residues in the CDR3. Germline CDR1 SQVTM, CDR2 ANQGSEA. The CDR3: CSVEASSGGRTF. In nucleotides, the CDR3 is TGCAGCGTTGAAGCTTCTTCTGGGGGCAGAACTTTT.

This clone is labeled medium-sized. V gene TRBV28 combines with J gene TRBJ1-5; D perhaps matches TRBD1 (6 bases). Germline CDR1 MDHEN, CDR2 SYDVKM. Trimming took 0 bases from V and 5 from J, leaving 14 bases between them. The CDR3 is 16 residues long. This CDR3 reads CASSLWQGSEDQPQHF. Here the CDR3 DNA reads TGTGCCAGCAGTTTATGGCAGGGGTCAGAGGATCAGCCCCAGCATTTT.

The genes are TRBV6-1 and TRBJ1-5, with a weak D call TRBD1 (6 bases). Germline V CDR1 and CDR2: MNHNS, SASEGT. Trimming shortened V by 8 bases and J by 4 bases, and 9 bases separated the two germline ends. The CDR3 extends over 12 amino acids. The CDR3 here is CASGQGNQPQHF. CDR3 sequence (DNA): TGTGCCAGCGGGCAGGGGAATCAGCCCCAGCATTTT.

The chain uses TRBV6-1 and TRBJ1-3, with D hard to call. The germline gives CDR1 MNHNS, CDR2 SASEGT. The V gene lost 8 bases and the J gene lost 0 bases, with 11 bases spanning the gap. The CDR3 is 14 residues long. The CDR3 region has the DNA TGTGCCAGCTTCGACTTAAGCTCTGGAAACACCATATATTTT. Amino acids: CASFDLSSGNTIYF.

This rearrangement joins TRBV19 to TRBJ2-3; 7 bases map to TRBD2. This CDR3 spans 13 amino acids. Trimming at V came to 8 bases and at J to 3 bases, leaving 5 bases not matched to a gene. The germline gives CDR1 LNHDA, CDR2 SQIVND (reference sequence). The CDR3 DNA reads as TGTGCCAGTCTTCCGGGAGGTACAGATACGCAGTATTTT. This gives the protein CASLPGGTDTQYF.

The V call is TRBV7-9, the J call TRBJ1-2, with D perhaps TRBD1 (5 bases). Germline CDR1 and CDR2: SEHNR and FQNEAQ (reference sequence). V lost 3 bases, J lost 7 bases, and 12 bases lay in between. The CDR3 extends over 13 amino acids. The CDR3 loop is CASSFREGAGYTF. CDR3 DNA: TGTGCCAGCAGCTTCAGGGAAGGGGCTGGCTACACCTTC.

There are a few counts of this clone. V gene TRBV19 combines with J gene TRBJ1-1; D unresolved. Germline CDR1 and CDR2: LNHDA and SQIVND (reference sequence). The CDR3 covers 13 residues. The V end was cut by 9 bases, the J end by 0 bases, with 11 bases between. The CDR3 spells CASAVALNTEAFF. CDR3 nucleotide sequence: TGTGCCAGCGCGGTGGCCCTGAACACTGAAGCTTTCTTT.

The chain uses TRBV5-1 and TRBJ2-3; the D is unclear. CDR1 is SGHRS, CDR2 YFSETQ, per germline. Deletions cut 0 bases from V and 0 bases from J, with 8 bases between. The CDR3 is made up of 15 amino acids. CDR3 DNA: TGCGCCAGCAGCTTGGAGGCACCAAGCACAGATACGCAGTATTTT. It specifies CASSLEAPSTDTQYF.

The chain combines TRBV5-1 with TRBJ2-7; D is uncertain. The CDR3 extends over 11 amino acids. Germline CDR1 reads SGHRS; CDR2 reads YFSETQ. The germline V and J ends were trimmed by 3 bases and 2 bases, with 3 bases remaining between them. The DNA for the CDR3 is TGCGCCAGCAGCTCGGCCTACGAGCAGTACTTC. Translation: CASSSAYEQYF.

This chain joins TRBV4-1 and TRBJ2-5; TRBD2 might be the D (5 bases). With 0 bases removed from V and 4 bases from J, the gap between germline ends came to 9 bases. This CDR3 is 14 amino acids long. Germline V gives CDR1 MGHRA, CDR2 YSYEKL. The CDR3 coding sequence is TGCGCCAGCAGCCAAGATCGGGGTGCAGAGACCCAGTACTTC. Its protein product is CASSQDRGAETQYF.